This TCR beta chain derives from a study of blood T cells in healthy people across ages. The wider study: Template switching recovered approximately one barcoded beta molecule for every two T cells.

Remarks on this clonotype: The antigen is not known. This may be a read error, as it is one base from a much larger clone.

The CDR3 is made up of 16 amino acids. In germline, CDR1 is LGHNA, CDR2 YSLEER. PCR was performed a second time for 7 to 11 cycles using a sample-barcoded 5' primer and a J-beta primer mix. Using its own MiXCR run on the 5' RACE reads, TCRdb lists one record per CDR3 protein. This sample yields roughly 500,000 distinct CDR3 sequences, of which 24% are seen a single time; roughly 9% belongs to the top ten. Study-wide results and caveats: Aged donors had fewer naive CD4+ cells and lower diversity than long-lived donors. Roughly linear declines in TCR beta diversity per million T cells occurred with age.

These same records also appear under a second study, on T cells of mothers and their children.

The TCR sequence derives from a boy younger than 18 in good health. The V and J genes are TRBV4-3 and TRBJ2-5; a weak D match, TRBD1 (6 bases). What was sequenced was blood. The CDR3 region is CAGSQDSVGTPQTQYF. The CDR3 region has the DNA TGCGCCGGCAGCCAAGATTCGGTGGGGACACCGCAGACCCAGTACTTC.